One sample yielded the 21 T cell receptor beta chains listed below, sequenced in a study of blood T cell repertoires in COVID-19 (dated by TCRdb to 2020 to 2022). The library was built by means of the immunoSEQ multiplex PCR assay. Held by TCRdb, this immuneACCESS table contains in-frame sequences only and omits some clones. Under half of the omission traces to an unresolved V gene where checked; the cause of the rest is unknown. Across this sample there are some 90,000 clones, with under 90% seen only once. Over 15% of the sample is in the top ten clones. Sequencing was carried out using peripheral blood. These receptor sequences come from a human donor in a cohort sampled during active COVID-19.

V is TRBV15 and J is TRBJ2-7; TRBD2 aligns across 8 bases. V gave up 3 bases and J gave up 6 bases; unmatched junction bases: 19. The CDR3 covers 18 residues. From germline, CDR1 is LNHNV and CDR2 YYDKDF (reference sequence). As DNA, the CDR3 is TGTGCCACCAGCAGCGACCGGGGGGGGGCCGCCTGGTTTGGCGAGCAGTACTTC. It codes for CATSSDRGGAAWFGEQYF.

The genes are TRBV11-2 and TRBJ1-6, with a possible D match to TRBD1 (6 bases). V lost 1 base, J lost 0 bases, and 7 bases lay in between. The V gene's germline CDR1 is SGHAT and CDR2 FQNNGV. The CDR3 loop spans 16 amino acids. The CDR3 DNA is TGTGCCAGCAGCTTAGGCAGGGGCTCCTATAATTCACCCCTCCACTTT. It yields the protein CASSLGRGSYNSPLHF.

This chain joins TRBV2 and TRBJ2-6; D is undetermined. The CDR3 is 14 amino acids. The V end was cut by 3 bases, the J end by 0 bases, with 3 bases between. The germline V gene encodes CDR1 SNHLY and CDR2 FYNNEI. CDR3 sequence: CASSEASGANVLTF. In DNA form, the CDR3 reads TGTGCCAGCAGTGAGGCCTCTGGGGCCAACGTCCTGACTTTC.

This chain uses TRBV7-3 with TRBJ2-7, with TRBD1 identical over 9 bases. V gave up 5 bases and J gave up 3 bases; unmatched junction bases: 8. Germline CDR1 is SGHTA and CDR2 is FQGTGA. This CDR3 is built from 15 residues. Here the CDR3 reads CASSITGDRDYEQYF. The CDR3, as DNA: TGTGCCAGCAGCATCACGGGGGACAGGGACTACGAGCAGTACTTC.

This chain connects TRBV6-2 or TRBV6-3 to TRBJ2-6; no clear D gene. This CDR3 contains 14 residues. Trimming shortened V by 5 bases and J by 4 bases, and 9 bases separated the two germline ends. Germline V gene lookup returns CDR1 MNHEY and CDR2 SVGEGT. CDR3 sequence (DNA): TGTGCCAGCAGTCGTCCCTCGGGGGCCAACGTCCTGACTTTC. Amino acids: CASSRPSGANVLTF.

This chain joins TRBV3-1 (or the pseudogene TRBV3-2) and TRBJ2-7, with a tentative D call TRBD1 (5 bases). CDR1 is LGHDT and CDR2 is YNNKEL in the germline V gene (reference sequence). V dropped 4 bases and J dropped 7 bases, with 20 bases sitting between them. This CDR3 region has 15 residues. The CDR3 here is CASSLEGAGMGEQYF. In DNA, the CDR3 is TGTGCCAGCAGCCTCGAAGGGGCAGGGATGGGGGAGCAGTACTTC.

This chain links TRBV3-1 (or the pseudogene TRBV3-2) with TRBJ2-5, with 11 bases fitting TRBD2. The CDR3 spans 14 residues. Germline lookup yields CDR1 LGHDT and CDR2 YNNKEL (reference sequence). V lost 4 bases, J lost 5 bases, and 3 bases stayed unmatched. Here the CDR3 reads CASSRLAGRETQYF. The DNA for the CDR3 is TGTGCCAGCAGCCGACTAGCGGGAAGGGAGACCCAGTACTTC.

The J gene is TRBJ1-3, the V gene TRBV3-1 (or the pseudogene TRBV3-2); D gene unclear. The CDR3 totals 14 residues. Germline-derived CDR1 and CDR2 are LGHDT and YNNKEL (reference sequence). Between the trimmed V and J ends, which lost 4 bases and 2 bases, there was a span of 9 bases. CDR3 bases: TGTGCCAGCAGCCCCGATACTACTGGAAACACCATATATTTT. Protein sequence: CASSPDTTGNTIYF.

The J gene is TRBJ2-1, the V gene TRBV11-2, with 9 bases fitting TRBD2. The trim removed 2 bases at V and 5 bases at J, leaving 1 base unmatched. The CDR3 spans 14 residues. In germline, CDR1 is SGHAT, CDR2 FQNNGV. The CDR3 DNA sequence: TGTGCCAGCAGCTTATCTAGCGGGGACAATGAGCAGTTCTTC. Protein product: CASSLSSGDNEQFF.

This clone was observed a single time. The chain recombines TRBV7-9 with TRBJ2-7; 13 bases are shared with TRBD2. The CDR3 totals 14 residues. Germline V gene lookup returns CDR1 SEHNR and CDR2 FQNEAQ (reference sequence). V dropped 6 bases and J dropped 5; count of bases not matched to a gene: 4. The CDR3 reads CASSPGTSGNEQYF. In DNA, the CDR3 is TGTGCCAGCAGTCCCGGGACTAGCGGGAACGAGCAGTACTTC.

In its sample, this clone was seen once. The CDR3 DNA follows: TGTGCCAGCAGCTTAGTGGCTAGCGGGAGGGTCGAGCAGTACTTC. Its protein product is CASSLVASGRVEQYF. The chain carries TRBV7-9 and TRBJ2-7; 12 nucleotides line up with TRBD2. Germline V gene sequence: CDR1 SEHNR, CDR2 FQNEAQ (reference sequence). CDR3 length equals 15 residues. Unmatched junction bases numbered 4, after V lost 1 base and J lost 6 bases.

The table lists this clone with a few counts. CDR3 bases: TGCGCCAGCTTAATTTCTCCCTCTGGGGCCAACGTCCTGACTTTC. This gives the protein CASLISPSGANVLTF. The J gene is TRBJ2-6, the V gene TRBV5-1, with D hard to call. The V end was cut by 7 bases, the J end by 0 bases, with 11 bases between. Germline assignment: CDR1 SGHRS and CDR2 YFSETQ. The CDR3 spans 15 residues.

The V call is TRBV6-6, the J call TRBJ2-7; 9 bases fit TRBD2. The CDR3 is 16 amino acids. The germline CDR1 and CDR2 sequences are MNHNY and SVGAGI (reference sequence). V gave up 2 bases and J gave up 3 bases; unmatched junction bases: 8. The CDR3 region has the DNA TGTGCCAGCAGTTACCCCCCCGCAGCGGGAGGCTACGAGCAGTACTTC. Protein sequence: CASSYPPAAGGYEQYF.

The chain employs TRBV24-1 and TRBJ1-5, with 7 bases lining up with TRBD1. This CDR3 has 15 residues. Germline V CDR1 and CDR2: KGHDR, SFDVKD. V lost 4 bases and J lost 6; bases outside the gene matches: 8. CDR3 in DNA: TGTGCCACCAGTGACCGCAGGGGGAAGGGTCAGCCCCAGCATTTT. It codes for CATSDRRGKGQPQHF.

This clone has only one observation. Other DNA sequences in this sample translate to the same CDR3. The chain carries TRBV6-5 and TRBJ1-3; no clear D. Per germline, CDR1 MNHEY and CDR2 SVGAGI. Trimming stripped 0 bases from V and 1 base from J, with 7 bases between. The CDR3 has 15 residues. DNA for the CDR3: TGTGCCAGCAGTTACTCGGAGGGTTCTGGAAACACCATATATTTT. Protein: CASSYSEGSGNTIYF.

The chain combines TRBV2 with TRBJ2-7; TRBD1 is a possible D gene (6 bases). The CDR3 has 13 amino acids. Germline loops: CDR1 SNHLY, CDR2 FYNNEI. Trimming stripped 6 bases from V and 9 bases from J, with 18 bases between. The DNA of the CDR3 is TGTGCCAGCAGCCCGCGGACAGTTTTTGCGCAGTACTTC. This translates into CASSPRTVFAQYF.

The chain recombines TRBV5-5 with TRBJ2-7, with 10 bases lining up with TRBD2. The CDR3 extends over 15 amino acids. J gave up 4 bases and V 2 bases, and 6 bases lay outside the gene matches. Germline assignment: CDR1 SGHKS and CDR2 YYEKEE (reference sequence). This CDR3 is CASSLAASGSYEQYF. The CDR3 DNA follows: TGTGCCAGCAGCTTAGCGGCTAGCGGGAGTTACGAGCAGTACTTC.

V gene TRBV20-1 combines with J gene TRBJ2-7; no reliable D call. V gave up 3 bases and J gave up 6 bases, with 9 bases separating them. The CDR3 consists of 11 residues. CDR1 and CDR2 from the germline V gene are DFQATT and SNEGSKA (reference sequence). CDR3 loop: CSARSGSEQYF. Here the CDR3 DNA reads TGCAGTGCTAGGTCAGGAAGCGAGCAGTACTTC.

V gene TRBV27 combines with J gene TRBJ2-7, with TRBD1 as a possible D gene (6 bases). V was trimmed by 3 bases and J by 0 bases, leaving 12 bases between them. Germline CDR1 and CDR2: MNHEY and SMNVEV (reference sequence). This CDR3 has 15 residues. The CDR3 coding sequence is TGTGCCAGCAGTTTCGGCCAGGGGTTCTCCTACGAGCAGTACTTC. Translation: CASSFGQGFSYEQYF.

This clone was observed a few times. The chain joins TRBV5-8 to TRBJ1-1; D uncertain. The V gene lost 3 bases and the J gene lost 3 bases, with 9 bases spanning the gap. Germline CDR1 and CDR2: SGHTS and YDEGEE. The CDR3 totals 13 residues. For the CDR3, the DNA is TGTGCCAGCAGCTCCCAGGTCGACACTGAAGCTTTCTTT. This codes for CASSSQVDTEAFF.

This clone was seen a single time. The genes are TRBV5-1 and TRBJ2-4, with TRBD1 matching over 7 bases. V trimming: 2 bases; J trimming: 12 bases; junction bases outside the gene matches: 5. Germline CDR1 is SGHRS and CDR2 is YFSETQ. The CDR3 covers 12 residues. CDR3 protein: CASSFDRADQYF. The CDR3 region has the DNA TGCGCCAGCAGCTTCGACAGGGCCGATCAGTACTTC.